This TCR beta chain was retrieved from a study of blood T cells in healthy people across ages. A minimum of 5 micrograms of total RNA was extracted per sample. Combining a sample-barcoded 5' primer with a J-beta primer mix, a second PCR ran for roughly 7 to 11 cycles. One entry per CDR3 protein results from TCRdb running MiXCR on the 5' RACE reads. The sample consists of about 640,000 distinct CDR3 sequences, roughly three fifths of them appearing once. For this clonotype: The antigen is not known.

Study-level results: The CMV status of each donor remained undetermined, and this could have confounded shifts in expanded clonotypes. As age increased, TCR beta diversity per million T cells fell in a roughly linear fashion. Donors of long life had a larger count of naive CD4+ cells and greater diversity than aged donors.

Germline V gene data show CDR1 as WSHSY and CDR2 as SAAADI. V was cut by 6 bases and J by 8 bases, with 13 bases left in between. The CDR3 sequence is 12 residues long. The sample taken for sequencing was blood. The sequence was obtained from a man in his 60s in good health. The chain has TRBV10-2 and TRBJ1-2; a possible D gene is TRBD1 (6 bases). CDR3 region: CASRQQGSGYTF. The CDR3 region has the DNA TGCGCCAGCAGACAACAGGGTAGCGGCTACACCTTC.